The following is a T cell receptor beta chain sequence with its context. Its antigen remains unidentified. Per-nucleotide qualities are absent, and no much larger clonotype sits a single base away. This sample is part of a study of shared T cell receptors in the human thymus (TCRdb year 2021). Regarding the study in general: The study investigated the way shared, self-reactive T-cell receptor alpha chains are produced in the human thymus.

The library was built by means of the immunoSEQ multiplex PCR assay. Not all clones reach the TCRdb copy of this immuneACCESS table, which keeps in-frame sequences only. Checked studies attribute under half of the gap to unresolved V genes and leave the rest unexplained. The sample yields 720,000 or so clones; approximately 85% were counted once. The ten largest make up roughly 0.01% of the sample. The junction shows trimming of 8 bases on V and 2 bases on J, plus 17 bases between the germline ends. Looking up the germline V gene yields CDR1 SGHVS and CDR2 FQNEAQ. The CDR3 goes from the cysteine to the phenylalanine over 15 residues. Just the 45-base CDR3 DNA is kept, in frame starting at base 1. These same records also appear under a second study, on human thymus T cells. From the second report: Immunologically healthy infants undergoing open corrective cardiac surgery for congenital heart defects in Finland were used as donors. The thymus tissue came from surgical resects taken out during corrective cardiac surgery. Usage of V and J gene segments appeared to be biased in both the thymic and the peripheral blood repertoires. Highly overlapping thymic TCR repertoires among unrelated individuals were reported in the related research. TCR alpha and beta repertoires from roughly 8 infant thymus samples and four related peripheral blood samples were characterized in the study. The infant donors were about 7 to 244 days old, and the cohort included five or six males and two females. After being mechanically released from the tissue, thymocytes were kept at -70 degrees C in pellets of roughly 9.5-31 million cells. A QIAsymphony instrument was used to extract genomic DNA from frozen cell pellets. The immunoSEQ multiplex PCR assay was used to amplify the TCRB and TCRAD loci from a standardized amount of quality-controlled genomic DNA. The amplicons covered the V(D)J region and were long enough to include the CDR3 and to identify the V and J genes. Amplicon sequencing was performed on an Illumina platform through the commercial immunoSEQ service. Primer bias and sequencing errors were corrected using previously described methods, and TCRAD and TCRB definitions followed the IMGT database. Analysis of the repertoires was done with immunoSEQ Analyzer 3.0 and VDJTools and included basic statistics, V/J segment usage, diversity estimates, rarefaction and pairwise overlap. Diversity was estimated with Chao1, ChaoE, Efron-Thisted, Shannon and inverse Simpson indices, and also on datasets down-sampled to the smallest sample. For repertoire overlap, CDR3 nucleotide sequence, V gene and J gene had to match strictly, and clustering was done by Jaccard-based multidimensional scaling. Thymus samples yielded on average roughly 840,000 unique TCRB clonotypes, compared with 70,000 to 85,000 from blood samples.

The sequence was obtained from a girl less than two years old with a congenital heart defect. Donor details come from another sample of the same person, matched by shared clones. Source material: thymocytes. The sequence is built from TRBV7-8 and TRBJ2-3; D gene: possibly TRBD1, on 7 matching bases. The CDR3 loop reads CASGQGGPPTDTQYF. The DNA reads TGTGCCAGCGGCCAGGGGGGTCCCCCCACAGATACGCAGTATTTT.